This TCR beta chain derives from a study of PD-1 blockade in classical Hodgkin lymphoma. The CDR3 is 15 amino acids. V dropped 0 bases and J dropped 4 bases, with 9 bases sitting between them. Germline CDR1 is MNHEY and CDR2 is SVGAGI. Some clones are missing from TCRdb's copy, which holds only in-frame ones; the method was immunoSEQ multiplex PCR. The sample shows more than 30,000 clones, approximately 85% of them seen only once. The patients all showed relapse after autologous stem cell transplantation, while their brentuximab vedotin exposure varied. The V gene is TRBV6-5, the J gene TRBJ2-2; no clear D. The clonotype originates from a human donor with classical Hodgkin lymphoma. The specimen comprised peripheral blood mononuclear cells (PBMCs), sampled at baseline. CDR3 amino acids: CASSYSTVATGELFF. The CDR3 DNA sequence: TGTGCCAGCAGTTACTCGACGGTAGCCACCGGGGAGCTGTTTTTT.